Presented here are 30 T cell receptor beta chains from one specimen sequenced in a study of early T cells in non-severe SARS-CoV-2 infection (dated by TCRdb to about 2021). Libraries were constructed by 5' RACE. The listed sequencing device is NextSeq 500. The public reads were quality trimmed at Q25 with fastp and then assembled into clones with MiXCR by TCRdb, keeping productive beta chains. Rows with a matching CDR3 protein are joined into one entry that keeps the most common DNA and genes. The sample data list some 70,000 distinct CDR3 sequences, and around a tenth of these were observed just once. The top ten constitute 5.9% of the sample. Material: whole blood. The receptors derive from an adult who was a healthcare worker with PCR-confirmed SARS-CoV-2 infection or an uninfected control (not recorded which).

This clonotype was counted a few times. The chain has TRBV29-1 and TRBJ1-2, with D unresolved. The germline gives CDR1 SQVTM, CDR2 ANQGSEA. Trimming took 3 bases from V and 5 from J, leaving 7 bases between them. This CDR3 region has 11 residues. For the CDR3, the DNA is TGCAGCGTTGACATGGGGTATGGCTACACCTTC. It translates to CSVDMGYGYTF.

There are many counts of this clonotype. The gene calls are TRBV20-1 and TRBJ2-7, with 10 bases that match TRBD2. The V gene end was trimmed by 5 bases and the J gene end by 3 bases; junction bases not matched to a gene: 7. Germline assignment: CDR1 DFQATT and CDR2 SNEGSKA (reference sequence). The length of the CDR3 is 14 residues. CDR3 residues: CSALLAGLNYEQYF. CDR3 DNA: TGCAGTGCTCTACTAGCGGGACTAAACTACGAGCAGTACTTC.

This rearrangement joins TRBV10-1 to TRBJ2-5; D unclear. V dropped 9 bases and J dropped 2 bases, with 13 bases sitting between them. There are 13 residues in the CDR3. From germline, CDR1 is WNHNN and CDR2 SYGVQD (reference sequence). This CDR3 reads CASQNTKQETQYF. The CDR3 nucleotides are TGCGCCAGTCAGAATACCAAGCAAGAGACCCAGTACTTC.

To note about this clonotype: A much more abundant neighbour one base away suggests this may be a read error. J is TRBJ2-2 and V is TRBV10-1; D perhaps matches TRBD2 (5 bases). The germline gives CDR1 WNHNN, CDR2 SYGVQD (reference sequence). CDR3 length: 13 residues. Here the CDR3 reads CASRATNTGEPFF. CDR3 in DNA: TGCGCCAGCAGGGCCACGAACACCGGGGAGCCGTTTTTT.

This clonotype came up many times. The chain combines TRBV12-3 or TRBV12-4 with TRBJ2-1; D possibly matches TRBD1 or TRBD2 (5 bases each). V was trimmed by 4 bases and J by 5 bases, leaving 12 bases between them. This CDR3 comprises 14 residues. The CDR3 reads CASSWGGPNNEQFF. As DNA, the CDR3 is TGTGCCAGCAGTTGGGGCGGGCCCAACAATGAGCAGTTCTTC.

This clonotype was recorded at least ten times. V gene TRBV4-1 combines with J gene TRBJ2-7; D is unresolved. The CDR3 totals 16 residues. Germline V gene sequence: CDR1 MGHRA, CDR2 YSYEKL. Trimming left V 4 bases short and J 4 bases short, with 20 bases between. CDR3 DNA: TGCGCCAGCAGCCTTGGTTTCGGCCTCTTGGGGTACGAGCAGTACTTC. Translating it yields CASSLGFGLLGYEQYF.

In its sample, this clonotype was seen many times. The chain uses TRBV12-3 or TRBV12-4 and TRBJ2-1; 10 nucleotides line up with TRBD2. CDR3 length equals 15 residues. The ends lost 1 base at V and 4 bases at J; junction bases unmatched: 1. CDR3 nucleotides: TGTGCCAGCAGTTTAGGGACTAGCGGATACAATGAGCAGTTCTTC. It yields the protein CASSLGTSGYNEQFF.

There are a few counts of this clonotype. V is TRBV6-1 and J is TRBJ2-1, with TRBD1 matching 10 bases. The CDR3 loop spans 15 amino acids. With 6 bases clipped from V and 8 bases from J, the junction kept 10 bases outside the gene matches. Per the germline V gene, CDR1 is MNHNS and CDR2 is SASEGT. In DNA form, the CDR3 reads TGTGCCAGCAGGGACCGGGACAGGGGAGGGGATGAGCAGTTCTTC. Translated: CASRDRDRGGDEQFF.

In this sample, this clonotype turned up a few times. The gene calls are TRBV7-2 and TRBJ2-4; TRBD2 matches at 8 bases. There are 15 residues in the CDR3. Per the germline V gene, CDR1 is SGHTA and CDR2 is FQGNSA. V gave up 3 bases and J gave up 6 bases; unmatched junction bases: 7. CDR3 residues: CASSFGPGGRNIQYF. The DNA of the CDR3 is TGTGCCAGCAGCTTTGGGCCGGGGGGGAGAAACATTCAGTACTTC.

This clonotype has ten or more counts. This CDR3 reads CASSISLGLGGQPQHF. CDR3 DNA sequence: TGTGCCAGTAGTATATCGTTGGGTTTAGGGGGCCAGCCCCAGCATTTT. The rearrangement links TRBV19 to TRBJ1-5; 7 nucleotides line up with TRBD1. The V gene's germline CDR1 is LNHDA and CDR2 SQIVND (reference sequence). The CDR3 is made up of 16 amino acids. V lost 2 bases and J lost 7; bases outside the gene matches: 11.

The rearrangement joins TRBV7-9 to TRBJ2-3, with D hard to call. The CDR3 consists of 14 residues. Trimming took off 3 bases at V and 2 bases at J, with 9 bases between the two ends. Per germline, CDR1 SEHNR and CDR2 FQNEAQ (reference sequence). CDR3 DNA sequence: TGTGCCAGCAGCTTCAGTACTGTCACAGATACGCAGTATTTT. Protein sequence: CASSFSTVTDTQYF.

The sample holds a few counts of this clonotype. This sequence joins TRBV20-1 and TRBJ1-1; D call uncertain. The CDR3 is made up of 11 amino acids. The germline gives CDR1 DFQATT, CDR2 SNEGSKA (reference sequence). The V and J ends lost 3 bases and 0 bases respectively, with 2 bases between them. The chain's CDR3 is CSASLNTEAFF. CDR3 DNA: TGCAGTGCTAGTCTGAACACTGAAGCTTTCTTT.

Only a few counts were recorded for this clonotype. The CDR3 here is CASSPDASYEQYF. In DNA form, the CDR3 reads TGTGCCAGCAGCCCGGACGCCTCCTACGAGCAGTACTTC. This chain links TRBV7-6 with TRBJ2-7, with D hard to call. Germline assignment: CDR1 SGHVS and CDR2 FNYEAQ. Trimming took off 5 bases at V and 0 bases at J, with 8 bases between the two ends. This CDR3 contains 13 residues.

This clonotype was picked up many times. This rearrangement joins TRBV6-2 or TRBV6-3 to TRBJ2-7; D uncertain. CDR1 is MNHEY and CDR2 is SVGEGT in the germline V gene. The V end lost 6 bases, the J end lost 3 bases, and 6 bases lay between the germline ends. The CDR3 is 11 amino acids. The CDR3 bases are TGTGCCAGCAGCCTCGACTACGAGCAGTACTTC. Protein sequence: CASSLDYEQYF.

This clonotype came up a few times. The chain couples TRBV4-2 to TRBJ2-7; TRBD1 agrees at 9 bases. Germline-derived CDR1 and CDR2 are LGHNA and YNFKEQ. V dropped 5 bases and J dropped 4; count of bases not matched to a gene: 6. This CDR3 comprises 14 residues. The CDR3 reads CASSSRDRDYEQYF. In nucleotides, the CDR3 is TGTGCCAGCAGCTCCCGGGACAGGGATTACGAGCAGTACTTC.

This clonotype appeared a few times. This chain uses TRBV29-1 with TRBJ2-3; tentatively, D is TRBD2 (6 bases). The CDR3 runs 13 residues. The germline gives CDR1 SQVTM, CDR2 ANQGSEA. The ends were cut back, 5 bases at V and 0 bases at J, with 9 bases in the middle. As DNA, the CDR3 is TGCAGCGTTCCGGGGACTAGCACAGATACGCAGTATTTT. It codes for CSVPGTSTDTQYF.

The chain has TRBV5-6 and TRBJ1-2; no firm D call. Deletions cut 8 bases from V and 7 bases from J, with 18 bases between. This CDR3 has 13 residues. In germline, CDR1 is SGHDT, CDR2 YYEEEE. For the CDR3, the DNA is TGTGCCAGTGGAGAGGGAATCGAAACTGGCTACACCTTC. As protein: CASGEGIETGYTF.

This clonotype has a handful of counts. The rearrangement joins TRBV3-1 to TRBJ1-5; 7 nucleotides align to TRBD1. The trim removed 7 bases at V and 4 bases at J, leaving 4 bases unmatched. Germline CDR1 reads LGHDT; CDR2 reads YNNKEL (reference sequence). This CDR3 has 13 residues. The CDR3 DNA sequence: TGTGCCAGCACCGCAGGGGGGAATCAGCCCCAGCATTTT. Protein: CASTAGGNQPQHF.

The chain links TRBV5-1 to TRBJ2-2, with D perhaps TRBD1 (6 bases). This CDR3 has 15 residues. Germline V gene data show CDR1 as SGHRS and CDR2 as YFSETQ. Trimming stripped 4 bases from V and 4 bases from J, with 14 bases between. The CDR3 region is CASSPEGVGTGELFF. The CDR3 DNA sequence: TGCGCCAGCAGCCCAGAGGGGGTTGGCACCGGGGAGCTGTTTTTT.

This clonotype was picked up many times. The rearrangement joins TRBV11-2 to TRBJ1-3, with D unclear. Trimming left V 3 bases short and J 0 bases short, with 12 bases between. The CDR3 is 16 residues long. The germline V gene has CDR1 SGHAT and CDR2 FQNNGV. The CDR3 protein is CASSFSQVSSGNTIYF. The CDR3 DNA reads as TGTGCCAGCAGCTTTTCTCAGGTCTCCTCTGGAAACACCATATATTTT.

About this clonotype itself: An end of the junction differs from the germline gene, which may be a read error. The V and J genes are TRBV5-1 and TRBJ1-1, with D unresolved. CDR1 SGHRS and CDR2 YFSETQ come from the germline V gene. The CDR3 contains 13 residues. The CDR3 nucleotides read TGCGCCAGCAGCTTGGCGGTGAACGCTGAAGCTTTCTTT. The encoded protein is CASSLAVNAEAFF.

The chain carries TRBV6-6 and TRBJ2-1; 8 bases match TRBD2. J gave up 3 bases and V 6 bases, and 7 bases lay outside the gene matches. CDR3 length: 15 residues. CDR1 and CDR2 from the germline V gene are MNHNY and SVGAGI (reference sequence). CDR3 residues: CASSPGSGNYNEQFF. The CDR3 DNA reads as TGTGCCAGCAGCCCCGGTAGCGGGAACTACAATGAGCAGTTCTTC.

This clonotype was recorded a few times. The CDR3 DNA reads as TGCAGTGCTTCCGGGACTAGCGGTTACAATGAGCAGTTCTTC. It translates to CSASGTSGYNEQFF. The chain combines TRBV20-1 with TRBJ2-1, with 11 bases fitting TRBD2. This CDR3 spans 14 amino acids. CDR1 and CDR2 (germline): DFQATT, SNEGSKA (reference sequence). V shed 5 bases, J shed 4 bases, and the junction held 4 bases outside the gene matches.

This clonotype was recorded many times. In DNA, the CDR3 is TGTGCCAGCAGTTACCGACTCGACGGCAGGGAGTTGTTTTTT. It codes for CASSYRLDGRELFF. This chain uses TRBV6-5 with TRBJ1-4, with TRBD1 as a possible D gene (5 bases). The CDR3 contains 14 residues. Trimming removed 2 bases from V and 15 bases from J, with 19 bases in between. Looked up from germline, CDR1 is MNHEY and CDR2 is SVGAGI.

This clonotype was seen many times. V and J are TRBV12-3 or TRBV12-4 and TRBJ2-4; D is possibly TRBD1 (6 bases). This CDR3 has 13 amino acids. V dropped 3 bases and J dropped 9 bases, with 12 bases sitting between them. The CDR3 DNA is TGTGCCAGCAGTTTGGATACAGGGCGCATTCAGTACTTC. Residues: CASSLDTGRIQYF.

This clonotype was counted once. A clone one base away is much larger, so this may be a read error. The conserved closing phenylalanine or tryptophan is absent in this CDR3, likely reflecting a read error. The chain carries TRBV11-2 and TRBJ2-3; 9 bases are a match to TRBD2. This CDR3 spans 15 amino acids. From germline, CDR1 is SGHAT and CDR2 FQNNGV. Trimming at V came to 4 bases and at J to 1 base, leaving 3 bases not matched to a gene. CDR3 sequence (DNA): TGTGCCAGCAGCTGGACTAGCGTCGGCACAGATACGCAGTATCTT. This codes for CASSWTSVGTDTQYL.

The chain employs TRBV10-2 and TRBJ2-1; TRBD2 agrees at 11 bases. This CDR3 has 14 residues. Germline V gene data show CDR1 as WSHSY and CDR2 as SAAADI. The V and J ends lost 4 bases and 7 bases, in that order; junction bases with no gene match: 3. CDR3 nucleotide sequence: TGCGCCAGCAGTGTTAGCGGGAGGGCGAATGAGCAGTTCTTC. Amino acid sequence: CASSVSGRANEQFF.

In this sample, this clonotype turned up a few times. Given the absence of the conserved phenylalanine or tryptophan at the CDR3 end, a read error is likely. Because the CDR3's place on the DNA is in doubt, the DNA is left out and the CDR3 is given as listed by TCRdb. This chain uses TRBV29-1 with TRBJ2-1. The CDR3 numbers 10 amino acids, ends counted. Germline assignment: CDR1 SQVTM and CDR2 ANQGSEA. The CDR3 sequence is CSVRISEQIL.

This clonotype was detected many times. The gene calls are TRBV14 and TRBJ2-1; no clear D. Trimming took off 4 bases at V and 6 bases at J, with 7 bases between the two ends. This CDR3 contains 12 residues. Germline V lookup: CDR1 SGHDN, CDR2 FVKESK. The CDR3 sequence: CASSPYVNEQFF. In DNA form, the CDR3 reads TGTGCCAGCAGCCCGTACGTCAATGAGCAGTTCTTC.

This chain connects TRBV29-1 to TRBJ1-1; D unresolved. V lost 6 bases to trimming and J lost 5 bases, with 10 bases between them. This CDR3 comprises 11 residues. Germline CDR1 reads SQVTM; CDR2 reads ANQGSEA. CDR3 nucleotides: TGCAGCGTCCACATGGGAACTGAAGCTTTCTTT. The encoded protein is CSVHMGTEAFF.